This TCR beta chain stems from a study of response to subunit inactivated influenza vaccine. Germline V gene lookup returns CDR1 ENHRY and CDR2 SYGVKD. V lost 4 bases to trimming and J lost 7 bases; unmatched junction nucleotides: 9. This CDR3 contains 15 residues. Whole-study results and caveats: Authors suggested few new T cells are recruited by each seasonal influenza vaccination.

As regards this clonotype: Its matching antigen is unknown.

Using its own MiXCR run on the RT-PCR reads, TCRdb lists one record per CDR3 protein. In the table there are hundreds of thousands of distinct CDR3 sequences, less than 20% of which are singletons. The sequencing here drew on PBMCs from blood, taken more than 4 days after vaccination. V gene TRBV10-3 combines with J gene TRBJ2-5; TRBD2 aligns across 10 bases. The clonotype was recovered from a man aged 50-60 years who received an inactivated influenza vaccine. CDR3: CAISVDSGGFGTQYF. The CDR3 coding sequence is TGTGCCATCAGTGTGGATAGCGGGGGGTTTGGGACCCAGTACTTC.